The source of this TCR beta chain is a study of cytotoxic CD8 clonotypes in ibrutinib-treated CLL. Study-level information: Response samples were taken after a median around 13 months of treatment, range 6 to 36.

This clone appeared a few times. One end of the junction is discordant with germline, which a read error may explain. From germline, CDR1 is SSHAT and CDR2 FNYEAQ (reference sequence). CDR3 length equals 14 residues. Assay: immunoSEQ multiplex PCR; the TCRdb copy retains only in-frame clones and omits some. In the table there are tens of thousands of clones, roughly 50% of which are singletons. This chain links TRBV7-7 with TRBJ2-7; 9 bases agree with TRBD1. The source was PBMCs, collected after 12 months of ibrutinib treatment. The TCR was taken from a human donor with chronic lymphocytic leukemia. The CDR3 DNA is TGTGCTAGCAGCTTAGGGACAGGGACCTACGAGCAGTACTTC. It yields the protein CASSLGTGTYEQYF.